The clone carrying this T cell receptor beta chain appeared many times. The sample belongs to a study of early T cells in non-severe SARS-CoV-2 infection. Via MiXCR, TCRdb re-called the 5' RACE reads, giving one row per CDR3 protein. The sample includes about 100,000 distinct CDR3 sequences, less than 15% of them seen just once. The germline V gene encodes CDR1 KGHDR and CDR2 SFDVKD. The CDR3 contains 17 residues. Trimming left V 3 bases short and J 2 bases short, with 15 bases between. The sequencing sample was made of whole blood. V and J are TRBV24-1 and TRBJ2-2, with D possibly TRBD1 on 5 matching bases. This clonotype was sampled from an adult who was a healthcare worker with PCR-confirmed SARS-CoV-2 infection or an uninfected control (not recorded which). DNA for the CDR3: TGTGCCACCAGTGATCCCCTGGGTAGGGGAAACACCGGGGAGCTGTTTTTT. Translation: CATSDPLGRGNTGELFF.